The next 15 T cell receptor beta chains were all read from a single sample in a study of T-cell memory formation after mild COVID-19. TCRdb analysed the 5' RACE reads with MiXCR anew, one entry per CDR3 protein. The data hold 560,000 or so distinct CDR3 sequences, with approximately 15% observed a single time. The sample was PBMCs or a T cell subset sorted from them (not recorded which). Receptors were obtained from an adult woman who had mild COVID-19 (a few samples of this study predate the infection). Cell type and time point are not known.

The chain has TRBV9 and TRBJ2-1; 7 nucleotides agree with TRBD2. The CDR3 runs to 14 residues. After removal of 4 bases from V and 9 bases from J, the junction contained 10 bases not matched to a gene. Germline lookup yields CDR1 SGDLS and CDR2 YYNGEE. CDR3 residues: CASSPRLAVGEQFF. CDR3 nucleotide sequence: TGTGCCAGCAGCCCCAGACTAGCTGTTGGTGAGCAGTTCTTC.

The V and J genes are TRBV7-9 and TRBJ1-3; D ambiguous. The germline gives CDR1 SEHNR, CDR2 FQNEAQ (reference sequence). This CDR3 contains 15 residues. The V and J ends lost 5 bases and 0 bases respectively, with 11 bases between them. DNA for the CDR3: TGTGCCAGCAGCGGCCCCGCGATCTCTGGAAACACCATATATTTT. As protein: CASSGPAISGNTIYF.

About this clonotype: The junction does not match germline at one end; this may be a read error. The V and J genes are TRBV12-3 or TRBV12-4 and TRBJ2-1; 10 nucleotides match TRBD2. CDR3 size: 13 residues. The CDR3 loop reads CASSLAGAYEQFF. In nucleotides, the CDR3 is TGTGCCAGCAGTCTAGCGGGGGCGTATGAGCAGTTCTTC.

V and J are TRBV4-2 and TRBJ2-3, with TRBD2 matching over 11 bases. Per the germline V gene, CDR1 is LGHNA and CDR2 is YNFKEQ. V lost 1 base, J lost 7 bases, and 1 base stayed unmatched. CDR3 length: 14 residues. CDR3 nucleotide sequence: TGTGCCAGCAGCCAAGTAGCGGGGGGGAATACGCAGTATTTT. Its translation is CASSQVAGGNTQYF.

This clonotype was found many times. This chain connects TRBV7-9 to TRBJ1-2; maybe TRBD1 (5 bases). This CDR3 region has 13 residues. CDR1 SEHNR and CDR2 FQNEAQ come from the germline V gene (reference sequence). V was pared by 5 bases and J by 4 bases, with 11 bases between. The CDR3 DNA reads TGTGCCAGCAGCGCCGGGGGTGGCTATGGCTACACCTTC. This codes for CASSAGGGYGYTF.

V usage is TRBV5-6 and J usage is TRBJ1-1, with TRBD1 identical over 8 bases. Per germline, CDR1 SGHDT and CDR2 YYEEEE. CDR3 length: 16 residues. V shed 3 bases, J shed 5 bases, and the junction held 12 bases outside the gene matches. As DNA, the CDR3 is TGTGCCAGCAGCTGGGGGGGACAGGTGGCTTGGACTGAAGCTTTCTTT. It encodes CASSWGGQVAWTEAFF.

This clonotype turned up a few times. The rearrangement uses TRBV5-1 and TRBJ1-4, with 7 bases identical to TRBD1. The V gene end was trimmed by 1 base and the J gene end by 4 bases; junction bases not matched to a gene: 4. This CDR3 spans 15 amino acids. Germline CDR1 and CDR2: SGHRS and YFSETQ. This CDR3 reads CASSLFGTDNEKLFF. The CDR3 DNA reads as TGCGCCAGCAGCTTGTTCGGGACAGATAATGAAAAACTGTTTTTT. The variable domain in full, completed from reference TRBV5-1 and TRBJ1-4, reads KAGVTQTPRYLIKTRGQQVTLSCSPISGHRSVSWYQQTPGQGLQFLFEYFSETQRNKGNFPGRFSGRQFSNSRSEMNVSTLELGDSALYLCASSLFGTDNEKLFFGSGTQLSVL.

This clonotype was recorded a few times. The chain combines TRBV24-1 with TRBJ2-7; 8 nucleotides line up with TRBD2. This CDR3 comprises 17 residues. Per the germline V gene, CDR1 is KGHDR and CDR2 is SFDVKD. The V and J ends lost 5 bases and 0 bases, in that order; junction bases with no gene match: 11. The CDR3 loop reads CATSASGLTSGSYEQYF. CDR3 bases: TGTGCCACCAGTGCCTCCGGGCTTACTAGCGGCTCCTACGAGCAGTACTTC.

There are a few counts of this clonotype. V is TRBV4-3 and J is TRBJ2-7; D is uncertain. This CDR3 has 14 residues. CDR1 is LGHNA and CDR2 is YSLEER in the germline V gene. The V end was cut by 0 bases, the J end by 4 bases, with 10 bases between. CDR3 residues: CASSQDASWYEQYF. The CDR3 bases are TGCGCCAGCAGCCAAGATGCTAGTTGGTACGAGCAGTACTTC.

The CDR3, as DNA: TGCAGTGCTAGTCACAGGATTCCCGACGAGCAGTACTTC. Translating gives CSASHRIPDEQYF. The genes are TRBV20-1 and TRBJ2-7; possible D gene TRBD1, 5 bases. Germline lookup yields CDR1 DFQATT and CDR2 SNEGSKA (reference sequence). Trimming took 3 bases from V and 5 from J, leaving 14 bases between them. The length of the CDR3 is 13 residues.

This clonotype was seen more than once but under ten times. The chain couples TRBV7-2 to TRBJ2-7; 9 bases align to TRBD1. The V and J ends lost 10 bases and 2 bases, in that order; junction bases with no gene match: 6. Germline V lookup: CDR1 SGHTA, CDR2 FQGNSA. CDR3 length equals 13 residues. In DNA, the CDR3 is TGTGCCATTGGGACAGGGAGGACCTACGAGCAGTACTTC. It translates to CAIGTGRTYEQYF.

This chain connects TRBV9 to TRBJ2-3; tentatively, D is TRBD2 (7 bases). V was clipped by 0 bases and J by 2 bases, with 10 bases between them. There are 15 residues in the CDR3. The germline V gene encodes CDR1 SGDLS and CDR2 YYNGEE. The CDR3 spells CASSVGGGHTDTQYF. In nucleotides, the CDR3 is TGTGCCAGCAGCGTAGGGGGGGGCCACACAGATACGCAGTATTTT.

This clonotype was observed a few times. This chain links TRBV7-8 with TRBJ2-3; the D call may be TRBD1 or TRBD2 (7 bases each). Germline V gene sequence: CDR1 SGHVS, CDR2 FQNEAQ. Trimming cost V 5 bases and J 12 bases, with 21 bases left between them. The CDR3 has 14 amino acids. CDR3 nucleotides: TGTGCCAGCAGCAGAACGAGGGGACAGCGGGGACAGTATTTT. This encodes CASSRTRGQRGQYF.

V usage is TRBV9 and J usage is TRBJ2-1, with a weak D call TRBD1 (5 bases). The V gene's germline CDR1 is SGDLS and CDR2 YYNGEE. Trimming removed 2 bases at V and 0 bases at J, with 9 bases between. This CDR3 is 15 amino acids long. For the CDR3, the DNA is TGTGCCAGCAGCGTTTTGGGGCTCTCCTACAATGAGCAGTTCTTC. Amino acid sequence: CASSVLGLSYNEQFF.

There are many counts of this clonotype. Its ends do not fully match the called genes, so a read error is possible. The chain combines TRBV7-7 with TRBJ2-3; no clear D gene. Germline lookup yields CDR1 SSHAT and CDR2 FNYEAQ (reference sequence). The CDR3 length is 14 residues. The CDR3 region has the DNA TGTGCTAGCAGCTTAGTGCTTAACACAGATACGCAGTATTTT. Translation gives CASSLVLNTDTQYF. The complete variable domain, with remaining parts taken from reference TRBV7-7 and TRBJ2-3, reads GAGVSQSPRYKVTKRGQDVTLRCDPISSHATLYWYQQALGQGPEFLTYFNYEAQPDKSGLPSDRFSAERPEGSISTLTIQRTEQRDSAMYRCASSLVLNTDTQYFGPGTRLTVL.